These 15 T cell receptor beta chains were all obtained from the same sample, sequenced in a study of T cell responses to AZD1222 COVID-19 vaccine. Profiled with immunoSEQ multiplex PCR; TCRdb holds only in-frame clones, not every one. Seen here are more than 150,000 clones, about nine tenths observed once, and the top ten hold 1.8%. The sequencing here drew on peripheral blood, taken on day 0 of AZD1222 vaccination. The receptors here all came from an adult in good health.

V usage is TRBV28 and J usage is TRBJ2-3, with a tentative D call TRBD1 (6 bases). Germline loops: CDR1 MDHEN, CDR2 SYDVKM. This CDR3 has 13 amino acids. Deletions cut 5 bases from V and 3 bases from J, with 9 bases between. The CDR3, as DNA: TGTGCCAGCAGTATCACAGGGACAGATACGCAGTATTTT. Amino acids: CASSITGTDTQYF.

Worth noting for this clone: This CDR3 is also generated by other DNA sequences in the sample. The rearrangement joins TRBV10-3 to TRBJ2-1; no clear D gene. The V gene lost 3 bases and the J gene lost 0 bases, with 6 bases spanning the gap. The germline CDR1 and CDR2 sequences are ENHRY and SYGVKD. The CDR3 contains 14 residues. CDR3 sequence: CAISDRSSYNEQFF. Here the CDR3 DNA reads TGTGCCATCAGTGACAGGAGCTCCTACAATGAGCAGTTCTTC.

The V and J genes are TRBV5-1 and TRBJ2-7; tentatively, D is TRBD1 or TRBD2 (5 bases each). V lost 4 bases, J lost 4 bases, and 15 bases lay in between. CDR3 length equals 14 residues. Per the germline V gene, CDR1 is SGHRS and CDR2 is YFSETQ. The CDR3 sequence is CASSPGPNLYEQYF. The CDR3 DNA reads as TGCGCCAGCAGCCCGGGACCAAATCTTTACGAGCAGTACTTC. Filled out from reference TRBV5-1 and TRBJ2-7, the complete variable domain reads KAGVTQTPRYLIKTRGQQVTLSCSPISGHRSVSWYQQTPGQGLQFLFEYFSETQRNKGNFPGRFSGRQFSNSRSEMNVSTLELGDSALYLCASSPGPNLYEQYFGPGTRLTVT.

The chain joins TRBV13 to TRBJ1-5; tentatively, D is TRBD1 (5 bases). Trimming removed 5 bases from V and 1 base from J, with 12 bases in between. Germline values: CDR1 PRHDT, CDR2 FYEKMQ (reference sequence). This CDR3 region has 15 residues. Here the CDR3 DNA reads TGTGCCAGCAGCCTACGACAGAAGAGCAATCAGCCCCAGCATTTT. It yields the protein CASSLRQKSNQPQHF.

The chain recombines TRBV28 with TRBJ1-5; no reliable D call. Trimming stripped 2 bases from V and 4 bases from J, with 6 bases between. The germline V gene encodes CDR1 MDHEN and CDR2 SYDVKM. The CDR3 runs to 13 residues. The DNA of the CDR3 is TGTGCCAGCAGTTTAAACAGAAATCAGCCCCAGCATTTT. Its protein product is CASSLNRNQPQHF.

V is TRBV6-2 or TRBV6-3 and J is TRBJ2-7; 11 bases align to TRBD2. V lost 2 bases to trimming and J lost 2 bases; unmatched junction nucleotides: 5. Germline lookup yields CDR1 MNHEY and CDR2 SVGEGT. This CDR3 region has 16 residues. CDR3 in DNA: TGTGCCAGCAGTTACACTAGCGGGAGATTAACCTACGAGCAGTACTTC. Amino acid sequence: CASSYTSGRLTYEQYF.

This clone occurred once. The chain recombines TRBV6-2 or TRBV6-3 with TRBJ1-4; TRBD1 aligns across 10 bases. The trim removed 5 bases at V and 6 bases at J, leaving 9 bases unmatched. Germline V gene lookup returns CDR1 MNHEY and CDR2 SVGEGT. The CDR3 runs 16 residues. CDR3 sequence (DNA): TGTGCCAGCAGTCAGCCCGGGACAGGGGAGGATGAAAAACTGTTTTTT. Translated, it gives CASSQPGTGEDEKLFF.

This chain joins TRBV14 and TRBJ2-6; no clear D gene. This CDR3 region has 17 residues. The germline gives CDR1 SGHDN, CDR2 FVKESK. V lost 1 base and J 0 bases, leaving 10 bases between the germline ends. The chain's CDR3 is CASSQARWSSGANVLTF. The CDR3 bases are TGTGCCAGCAGCCAAGCCAGGTGGAGCTCTGGGGCCAACGTCCTGACTTTC.

The V and J genes are TRBV4-3 and TRBJ2-1; maybe TRBD2 (5 bases). V lost 4 bases and J 5 bases, leaving 15 bases between the germline ends. The length of the CDR3 is 15 residues. Germline V gene lookup returns CDR1 LGHNA and CDR2 YSLEER. The CDR3 spells CASSREGVLDNEQFF. CDR3 sequence (DNA): TGCGCCAGCAGCCGTGAGGGAGTACTTGACAATGAGCAGTTCTTC.

The rearrangement joins TRBV27 to TRBJ2-2; the D is unclear. V was shortened by 2 bases and J by 3 bases, with 7 bases between the two germline ends. CDR1 and CDR2 (germline): MNHEY, SMNVEV (reference sequence). This CDR3 comprises 14 residues. The CDR3 loop is CASSLDLYTGELFF. CDR3 sequence (DNA): TGTGCCAGCAGTTTAGACCTATACACCGGGGAGCTGTTTTTT.

The V and J genes are TRBV28 and TRBJ1-5, with a weak D call TRBD1 (6 bases). Trimming pared 1 base from V and 1 base from J, leaving 11 bases between. Germline V gene data show CDR1 as MDHEN and CDR2 as SYDVKM. The CDR3 is 16 amino acids. CDR3: CASSLFLGTSNQPQHF. CDR3 coding DNA: TGTGCCAGCAGTTTATTCTTAGGGACAAGCAATCAGCCCCAGCATTTT.

The chain employs TRBV2 and TRBJ1-2; TRBD1 matches at 7 bases. The CDR3 spans 14 residues. Germline values: CDR1 SNHLY, CDR2 FYNNEI. Trimming cost V 6 bases and J 4 bases; bases outside gene matches: 8. The CDR3 nucleotides read TGTGCCAGCAGGATAGGGGACAGCATCTATGGCTACACCTTC. Translated, it gives CASRIGDSIYGYTF.

The V gene is TRBV19, the J gene TRBJ2-1, with TRBD2 identical over 11 bases. The length of the CDR3 is 17 residues. Losses at the gene ends were 7 bases for V and 5 bases for J; bases not matched to a gene: 13. Germline lookup yields CDR1 LNHDA and CDR2 SQIVND (reference sequence). This CDR3 is CASTLGLTSGDNNEQFF. CDR3 nucleotides: TGTGCCAGTACCCTGGGACTGACTAGCGGGGACAACAATGAGCAGTTCTTC.

V is TRBV2 and J is TRBJ1-1, with a weak D call TRBD1 (5 bases). V was cut by 9 bases and J by 0 bases, with 17 bases left in between. Per the germline V gene, CDR1 is SNHLY and CDR2 is FYNNEI. The CDR3 has 15 residues. CDR3 nucleotides: TGTGCCAGAACCAAAGCTGGGACCTTGAACACTGAAGCTTTCTTT. As protein: CARTKAGTLNTEAFF.

The chain uses TRBV27 and TRBJ2-7; unclear D gene. The CDR3 length is 15 residues. The V gene's germline CDR1 is MNHEY and CDR2 SMNVEV (reference sequence). The V end was cut by 3 bases, the J end by 3 bases, with 15 bases between. CDR3 sequence reads: CASSLNRILNYEQYF. The CDR3 DNA follows: TGTGCCAGCAGTTTGAACCGAATCCTAAACTACGAGCAGTACTTC.